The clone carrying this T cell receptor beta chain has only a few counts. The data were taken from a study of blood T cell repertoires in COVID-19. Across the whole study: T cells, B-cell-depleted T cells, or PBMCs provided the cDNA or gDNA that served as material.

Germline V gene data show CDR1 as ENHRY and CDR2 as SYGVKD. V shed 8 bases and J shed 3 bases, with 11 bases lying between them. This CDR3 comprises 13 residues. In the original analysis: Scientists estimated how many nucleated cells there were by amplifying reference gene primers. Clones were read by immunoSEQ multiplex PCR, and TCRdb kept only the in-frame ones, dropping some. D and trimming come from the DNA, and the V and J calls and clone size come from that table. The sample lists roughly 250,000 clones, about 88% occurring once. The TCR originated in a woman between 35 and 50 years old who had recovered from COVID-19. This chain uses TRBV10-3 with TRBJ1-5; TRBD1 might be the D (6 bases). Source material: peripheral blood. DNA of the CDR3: TGTGCCATCGCTGACAGGCTCAATCAGCCCCAGCATTTT. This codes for CAIADRLNQPQHF.